This T cell receptor (beta chain) stems from a study of neurological immune-mediated disorders. V gave up 6 bases and J gave up 6 bases; unmatched junction bases: 9. This CDR3 region has 15 residues. Germline loops: CDR1 MNHEY, CDR2 SVGAGI. Time point described: technical triplicate 1. Every sequencing run produced over 180 million TCR-beta sequences, and the sequences from any one run covered 15-18 subjects. TCRdb ran MiXCR on the 5' RACE reads and lists one entry per CDR3 protein. Among roughly 38,000 distinct CDR3 sequences, 11% were seen once, and the ten largest hold around 4%. The TCR originated in a man aged 60 to 75 with HTLV-1-associated myelopathy (HAM/TSP). J is TRBJ1-4 and V is TRBV6-5, with 8 bases lining up with TRBD1. The sample taken for sequencing was PBMCs. For the CDR3, the DNA is TGTGCCAGCAGCAATGACAGGGGTATGCATGAAAAACTGTTTTTT. Residues: CASSNDRGMHEKLFF.